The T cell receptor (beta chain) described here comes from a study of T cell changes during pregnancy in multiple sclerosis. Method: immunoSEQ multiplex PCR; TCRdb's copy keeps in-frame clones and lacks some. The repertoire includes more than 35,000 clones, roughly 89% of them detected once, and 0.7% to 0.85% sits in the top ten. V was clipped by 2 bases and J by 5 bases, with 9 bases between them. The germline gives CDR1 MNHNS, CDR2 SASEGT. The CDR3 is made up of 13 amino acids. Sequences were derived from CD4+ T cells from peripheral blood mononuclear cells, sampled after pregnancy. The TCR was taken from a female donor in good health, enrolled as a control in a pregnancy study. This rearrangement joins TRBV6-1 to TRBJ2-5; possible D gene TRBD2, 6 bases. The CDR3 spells CASSELGRETQYF. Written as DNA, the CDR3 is TGTGCCAGCAGTGAACTTGGGAGGGAGACCCAGTACTTC.